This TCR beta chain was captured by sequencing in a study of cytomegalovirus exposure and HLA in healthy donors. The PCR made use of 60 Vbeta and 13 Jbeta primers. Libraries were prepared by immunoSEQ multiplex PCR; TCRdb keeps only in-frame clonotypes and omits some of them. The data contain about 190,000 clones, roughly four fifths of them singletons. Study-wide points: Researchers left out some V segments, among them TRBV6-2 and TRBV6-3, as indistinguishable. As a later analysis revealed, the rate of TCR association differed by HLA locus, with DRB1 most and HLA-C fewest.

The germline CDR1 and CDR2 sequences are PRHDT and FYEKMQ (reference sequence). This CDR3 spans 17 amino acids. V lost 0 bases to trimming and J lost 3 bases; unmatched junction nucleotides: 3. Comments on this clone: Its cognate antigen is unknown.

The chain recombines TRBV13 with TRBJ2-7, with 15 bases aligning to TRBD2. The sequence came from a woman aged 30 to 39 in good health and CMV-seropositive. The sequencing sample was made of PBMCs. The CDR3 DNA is TGTGCCAGCAGCTTAGGGGGACTAGCGGGAGGAATCTACGAGCAGTACTTC. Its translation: CASSLGGLAGGIYEQYF.